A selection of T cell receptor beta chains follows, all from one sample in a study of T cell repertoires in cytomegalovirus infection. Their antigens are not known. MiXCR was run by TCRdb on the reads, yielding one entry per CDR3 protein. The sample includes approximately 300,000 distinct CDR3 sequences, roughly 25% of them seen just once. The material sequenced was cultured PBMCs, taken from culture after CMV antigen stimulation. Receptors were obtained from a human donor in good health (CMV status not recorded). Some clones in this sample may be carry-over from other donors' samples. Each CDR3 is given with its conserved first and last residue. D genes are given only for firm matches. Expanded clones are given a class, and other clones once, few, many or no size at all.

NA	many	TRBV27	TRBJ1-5	CASSGGGQPQHF	TGTGCCAGCAGTGGGGGAGGACAGCCCCAGCATTTT
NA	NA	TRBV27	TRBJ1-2	CASSLGGVGGYTF	TGTGCCAGCAGTTTAGGTGGGGTGGGCGGCTACACCTTC
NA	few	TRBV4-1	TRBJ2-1	CASSQAGRVSEQFF	TGCGCCAGCAGCCAAGCAGGCCGGGTTTCCGAGCAGTTCTTC
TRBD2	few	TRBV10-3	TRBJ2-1	CAISESASGRTPNNNEQFF	TGTGCCATCAGTGAGTCGGCTAGCGGGAGGACCCCTAATAACAATGAGCAGTTCTTC
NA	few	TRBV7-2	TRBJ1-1	CASSRQGQYTEAFF	TGTGCCAGCAGCCGGCAGGGCCAGTACACTGAAGCTTTCTTT
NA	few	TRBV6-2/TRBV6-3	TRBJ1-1	CASSSGEMNTEAFF	TGTGCCAGCAGTTCAGGGGAAATGAACACTGAAGCTTTCTTT
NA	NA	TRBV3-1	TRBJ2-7	CASSRYRDSHEQYF	TGTGCCAGCAGCCGGTACAGGGATAGCCACGAGCAGTACTTC
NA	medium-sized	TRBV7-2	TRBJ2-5	CASSLNREETQYF	TGTGCCAGCAGCTTGAACAGGGAAGAGACCCAGTACTTC
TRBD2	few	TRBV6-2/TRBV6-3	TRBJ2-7	CASSPLAGGTYEQYF	TGTGCCAGCAGTCCACTAGCGGGAGGGACCTACGAGCAGTACTTC
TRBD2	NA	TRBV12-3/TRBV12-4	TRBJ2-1	CASSPGLAGPLYNEQFF	TGTGCCAGCAGTCCGGGACTAGCGGGACCACTATACAATGAGCAGTTCTTC
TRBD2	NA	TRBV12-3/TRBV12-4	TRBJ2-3	CASSSSRLAGITDTQYF	TGTGCCAGCAGTTCCAGCAGGCTAGCGGGGATCACAGATACGCAGTATTTT
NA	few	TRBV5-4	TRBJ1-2	CASSGGGPGRSYGYTF	TGTGCCAGCAGCGGGGGCGGGCCGGGACGATCCTATGGCTACACCTTC
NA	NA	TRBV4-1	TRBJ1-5	CASSQDPSSNQPQHF	TGCGCCAGCAGCCAAGATCCAAGTAGCAATCAGCCCCAGCATTTT
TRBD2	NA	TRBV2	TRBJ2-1	CASMASGSNEQFF	TGTGCCAGCATGGCTAGCGGGAGTAATGAGCAGTTCTTC
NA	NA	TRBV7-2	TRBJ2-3	CASSPFGGNTDTQYF	TGTGCCAGCAGCCCGTTCGGGGGAAACACAGATACGCAGTATTTT
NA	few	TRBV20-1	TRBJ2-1	CSARLVPGDVHEQFF	TGCAGTGCTAGGTTGGTGCCCGGGGATGTTCATGAGCAGTTCTTC